This TCR beta chain emerged from a study of T cells after yellow fever vaccination. The CDR3 spans 16 residues. Germline CDR1 is SQVTM and CDR2 is ANQGSEA. V gave up 1 base and J gave up 0 bases, with 13 bases separating them. Remarks on this clonotype: Being one base from a much bigger clone, this may be a read error. The CDR3 does not end in the conserved phenylalanine or tryptophan, so this is likely a read error.

Using its own MiXCR run on the 5' RACE reads, TCRdb lists one record per CDR3 protein. The data hold 200,000 to 300,000 distinct CDR3 sequences, with 6.7% observed a single time. Sequences were derived from CD4+ T cells sorted from PBMCs, sampled on the day of the yellow fever booster vaccination. The clonotype originates from a man under 40 who received the YFV17D yellow fever vaccine. This sequence joins TRBV29-1 and TRBJ2-1; D unclear. The CDR3 is CSVEGEARNSYNEQFL. CDR3 nucleotides: TGCAGCGTTGAAGGGGAAGCCAGGAACTCCTACAATGAGCAGTTCTTG.